A single sample is the source of the 25 T cell receptor gamma chains below, sequenced in a study of intestinal T cells in coeliac disease. Using roughly 200 ng of biopsy DNA, TRG was amplified with LymphoTrack primers. TCRdb reprocessed the multiplex PCR reads using CATT. The table has about 420 gamma-chain clones, over 40% seen once. About 10 formalin-fixed paraffin-embedded scrolls, each 5 µm thick, supplied each case's genomic DNA. Sequencing used a duodenal biopsy. The receptors derive from a human donor who served as a control with a normal duodenal biopsy, not a healthy volunteer.

The V call is TRGV2, the J call TRGJ1 or TRGJ2. Germline CDR1 EGSNGY, CDR2 YDSYNSKV. CDR3 length: 19 residues. With 11 bases clipped from V and 1 base from J, the junction kept 29 bases outside the gene matches. CDR3 nucleotide sequence: TGTGCCATGTCTCCTGACATGGCCAGGAGATGGGGTAATTATTATAAGAAACTCTTT. Amino acid sequence: CAMSPDMARRWGNYYKKLF.

The J gene is TRGJP1, the V gene TRGV10. TRGV10 is an ORF; its function is uncertain. Germline trimming cut 8 bases from V and 5 bases from J; bases unmatched to any gene: 9. The CDR3 covers 14 residues. CDR3 in amino acids: CAAWDIPTGWFKIF. In DNA, the CDR3 is TGTGCTGCGTGGGACATACCGACTGGTTGGTTCAAGATATTT.

This clone was seen only a few times. The V call is TRGV10, the J call TRGJ1 or TRGJ2. TRGV10 is an ORF for which the function is uncertain. The CDR3 runs to 15 residues. J gave up 5 bases and V 8 bases, and 16 bases lay outside the gene matches. CDR3 bases: TGTGCTGCGTGGGATTATCCCCGAATTCATTATAAGAAACTCTTT. Translated, it gives CAAWDYPRIHYKKLF.

With respect to this clone: A much larger clone lies one base from this, so it may be a read error. The chain is built from TRGV10 and TRGJ1 or TRGJ2. TRGV10 counts as an open reading frame of uncertain function. The CDR3 sequence is 17 residues long. CDR3 loop: CAAWDTQPHPPYYEKLF. The CDR3 coding sequence is TGTGCTGCGTGGGATACCCAACCTCACCCCCCTTATTATGAGAAACTCTTT.

Regarding this clone: This DNA translates differently at residue 10 from the TCRdb protein, which is that of a much larger clone; a read error is likely, and the protein shown is the DNA's own translation. The chain carries TRGV10 and TRGJ1 or TRGJ2. TRGV10 is treated as an ORF (open reading frame) with a function not yet certain. CDR3 length: 15 residues. The CDR3 bases are TGTGCTGCGTGGGATTATCCCCCGAATCATTATAAGAAACTCTTT. It translates to CAAWDYPPNHYKKLF.

A word on this clone: Translating this DNA gives a protein that differs at residue 6 from the TCRdb one, which belongs to a much larger clone; a read error is likely, and the protein shown is this translation. The chain employs TRGV8 and TRGJ1 or TRGJ2. CDR3 length: 11 amino acids. The germline CDR1 and CDR2 sequences are VENAVY and YDSYNSRV. The J segment lost 6 bases and the V segment lost 4 bases, leaving 3 bases of the junction unmatched. CDR3 nucleotide sequence: TGTGCCACCTGGGAGTGTTATAAGAAACTCTTT. It is translated as CATWECYKKLF.

Concerning this clone: Being one base from a much bigger clone, this may be a read error. V and J are TRGV5 and TRGJP1. The J call may not be correct, given that the DNA end is closer to TRGJP. The germline gives CDR1 VINAFY, CDR2 YDVSNSKD. CDR3 size: 16 residues. The CDR3 sequence: CATWDRPWGGSWFKVF. As DNA, the CDR3 is TGTGCCACCTGGGACAGGCCTTGGGGGGGTTCTTGGTTCAAGGTATTT.

The genes are TRGV3 and TRGJ1 or TRGJ2. The V and J ends lost 12 bases and 10 bases, in that order; junction bases with no gene match: 9. This CDR3 is 9 amino acids long. In germline, CDR1 is VTNTFY, CDR2 YDVSTARD (reference sequence). In DNA form, the CDR3 reads TGTGCCCACTGGCCCAAGAAACTCTTT. Its translation is CAHWPKKLF.

Note on this clone: A far larger clone is one base from this, pointing to a likely read error. Additional DNA sequences in this sample encode the identical CDR3. This sequence joins TRGV8 and TRGJP2. Germline V gives CDR1 VENAVY, CDR2 YDSYNSRV. The length of the CDR3 is 14 residues. V gave up 4 bases and J gave up 2 bases; unmatched junction bases: 4. CDR3 DNA: TGTGCCACCTGGGACTACAGTAGTGATTGGATCAAGACGTTT. Residues: CATWDYSSDWIKTF.

The rearrangement joins TRGV8 to TRGJ1 or TRGJ2. After removal of 11 bases from V and 2 bases from J, the junction contained 12 bases not matched to a gene. The germline CDR1 and CDR2 sequences are VENAVY and YDSYNSRV. This CDR3 is 13 amino acids long. This CDR3 reads CAILGVHYYKKLF. The CDR3 DNA sequence: TGTGCCATCCTGGGAGTCCATTATTATAAGAAACTCTTT.

This chain connects TRGV3 to TRGJP1. V was pared by 5 bases and J by 5 bases, with 14 bases of the junction left unmatched. Germline V gives CDR1 VTNTFY, CDR2 YDVSTARD (reference sequence). CDR3 length equals 16 residues. The CDR3 region has the DNA TGTGCCACCTGGGGACAGGATCCCCCGACTGGTTGGTTCAAGATATTT. Translating gives CATWGQDPPTGWFKIF.

Regarding this clone: One base separates it from a far larger clone, so it is likely a read error. Different DNA sequences within this sample yield the same CDR3. This rearrangement joins TRGV10 to TRGJ1 or TRGJ2. TRGV10 is placed among ORFs of uncertain function. The CDR3 totals 15 residues. J was trimmed by 4 bases and V by 8 bases; bases with no gene match: 15. CDR3 sequence (DNA): TGTGCTGCGTGGGATTATCCCCCGAACTATTATAAGAAACTCTTT. Protein: CAAWDYPPNYYKKLF.

V gene TRGV8 combines with J gene TRGJ1 or TRGJ2. Germline-derived CDR1 and CDR2 are VENAVY and YDSYNSRV. The CDR3 runs to 12 residues. Unmatched junction bases numbered 6, after V lost 6 bases and J lost 4 bases. The CDR3 region is CATWIGYYKKLF. CDR3 coding DNA: TGTGCCACCTGGATAGGGTATTATAAGAAACTCTTT.

V usage is TRGV10 and J usage is TRGJ1 or TRGJ2. TRGV10 falls under the ORF class, with uncertain function. V lost 13 bases, J lost 3 bases, and 25 bases stayed unmatched. The CDR3 loop spans 17 amino acids. The CDR3 loop reads CAGVGYPTSPPYYKKLF. The CDR3 nucleotides read TGTGCTGGCGTGGGATACCCAACCTCACCCCCTTATTATAAGAAACTCTTT.

The genes are TRGV10 and TRGJP1. TRGV10 is given ORF status, its function remaining uncertain. The CDR3 extends over 15 amino acids. V shed 8 bases and J 0 bases; nucleotides not matched to a gene: 7. CDR3 nucleotides: TGTGCTGCGTGGGGTCAATATACCACTGGTTGGTTCAAGATATTT. Its protein product is CAAWGQYTTGWFKIF.

By share, this clone counts as large (0.1 to 1%). The chain carries TRGV10 and TRGJ1 or TRGJ2. TRGV10 is placed among ORFs of uncertain function. CDR3 length: 13 residues. The V segment lost 8 bases and the J segment 4 bases; nucleotides outside the gene matches: 9. The CDR3 sequence is CAAWDFLYYKKLF. The CDR3 nucleotides read TGTGCTGCGTGGGATTTTTTGTATTATAAGAAACTCTTT.

The V gene is TRGV4, but the J gene lacks a call. This CDR3 is built from 14 residues. Germline V gene data show CDR1 as EGSTGY and CDR2 as YDSYTSSV. In DNA, the CDR3 is TGTGCCACCTGGGGATGCTACTTCCGAGTAAGAAAACTCTTT. It is translated as CATWGCYFRVRKLF.

About this clone itself: The protein recorded in TCRdb matches a much larger clone and deviates from this DNA's translation at residue 9, suggesting a read error; the protein here is obtained by translating the DNA. The chain is built from TRGV4 and TRGJ1 or TRGJ2. The CDR3 sequence is 12 residues long. Germline V gene sequence: CDR1 EGSTGY, CDR2 YDSYTSSV. The J segment lost 12 bases and the V segment lost 0 bases, leaving 8 bases of the junction unmatched. CDR3 loop: CATWDGPGRKLF. CDR3 DNA: TGTGCCACCTGGGATGGGCCCGGTAGGAAACTCTTT.

Of note for this clone: Translating this DNA gives a protein that differs at residue 6 from the TCRdb one, which belongs to a much larger clone; a read error is likely, and the protein shown is this translation. V is TRGV10 and J is TRGJ1 or TRGJ2. TRGV10 is filed as an ORF, its function uncertain. The V and J ends lost 8 bases and 9 bases, in that order; junction bases with no gene match: 8. This CDR3 has 11 residues. CDR3 DNA sequence: TGTGCTGCGTGGGATCACGTTAAGAAACTCTTT. Translated: CAAWDHVKKLF.

To note about this clone: This DNA's translation and the protein TCRdb lists, from a much larger clone, do not match at residue 12, likely due to a read error; the protein shown is translated from the DNA. This rearrangement joins TRGV2 to TRGJP1. The CDR3 consists of 15 residues. Germline CDR1 and CDR2: EGSNGY and YDSYNSKV. The CDR3 reads CATWDGHTTGWLKIF. DNA of the CDR3: TGTGCCACCTGGGACGGTCATACCACTGGTTGGCTCAAGATATTT.

A note on this clone: One end of the junction is discordant with germline, which a read error may explain. The chain carries TRGV3 and TRGJ1 or TRGJ2. The germline gives CDR1 VTNTFY, CDR2 YDVSTARD (reference sequence). This CDR3 spans 13 amino acids. CDR3 region: CADWDRPGGRNVF. The CDR3 DNA sequence: TGTGCCGACTGGGACAGGCCTGGTGGAAGAAACGTCTTT.

Notes on this clone: TCRdb assigns this DNA the protein of a much larger clone, which departs from its translation at residue 7; this likely reflects a read error, and the protein shown comes from translating the DNA. The V call is TRGV4, the J call TRGJ1 or TRGJ2. There are 13 residues in the CDR3. CDR1 is EGSTGY, CDR2 YDSYTSSV, per germline. V lost 0 bases to trimming and J lost 3 bases; unmatched junction nucleotides: 2. DNA for the CDR3: TGTGCCACCTGGGATGGGTGTTATTATAAGAAACTCTTT. This codes for CATWDGCYYKKLF.

Notes on this clone: Other DNA variants within this sample encode the same CDR3. This chain joins TRGV10 and TRGJP1. TRGV10 is assigned to the ORF class and has an uncertain function. The V segment lost 8 bases and the J segment 5 bases; nucleotides outside the gene matches: 9. CDR3 length equals 14 residues. CDR3 loop: CAAWTIPTGWFKIF. The CDR3 DNA is TGTGCTGCGTGGACTATACCAACTGGTTGGTTCAAGATATTT.

In the case of this clone: For this DNA, TCRdb reports the protein of a much larger clone, which diverges at residue 12, most likely from a read error; the protein presented here is translated directly from the DNA. The rearrangement links TRGV3 to TRGJ1 or TRGJ2. CDR3 length: 18 amino acids. V gave up 0 bases and J gave up 1 base; unmatched junction bases: 15. Looked up from germline, CDR1 is VTNTFY and CDR2 is YDVSTARD (reference sequence). In nucleotides, the CDR3 is TGTGCCACCTGGGACAGGCAAAGGACTCGATCTAATTATTATAAGAAACTCTTT. It is translated as CATWDRQRTRSNYYKKLF.

The chain carries TRGV9 and TRGJP2. After removal of 2 bases from V and 2 bases from J, the junction contained 8 bases not matched to a gene. Germline V gene data show CDR1 as GITISATS and CDR2 as ISYDGTV (reference sequence). This CDR3 comprises 16 residues. CDR3 amino acids: CALWEGVLSSDWIKTF. In DNA, the CDR3 is TGTGCCTTGTGGGAGGGTGTCCTCAGTAGTGATTGGATCAAGACGTTT.